The present entry profiles one T cell receptor (beta chain) with its context. Antigen specificity is unknown. The data originate from a study of PD-L1 blockade in urothelial cancer. Whole-study context: Bladder-origin urothelial cancer in males described twenty-five of the 29 patients. Samples of blood were analyzed 3 weeks (second dose) and 6 weeks after treatment start. Peripheral blood specimens exhibited a median yield of about 150,000 T cells.

Study-wide results and limits: Improved survival was predicted by pretreatment blood TCR clonality below the median.

Assay used: immunoSEQ multiplex PCR; TCRdb lists only in-frame clones, some missing. The sample contains over 45,000 clones, roughly 84% of which appear only once. The CDR3 has 17 residues. Germline-derived CDR1 and CDR2 are SNHLY and FYNNEI. With V trimmed by 9 bases and J by 3 bases, 9 bases remained unmatched. As for time point: pretreatment peripheral blood. The chain employs TRBV2 and TRBJ2-2, with TRBD2 matching 14 bases. This receptor was obtained from a man aged 60 to 69 with urothelial cancer. This material consisted of PBMCs, taken around atezolizumab (anti-PD-L1) treatment. This CDR3 is CASRTSGRPGDTGELFF. The CDR3 DNA follows: TGTGCCAGTCGGACTAGCGGGAGGCCAGGGGACACCGGGGAGCTGTTTTTT.